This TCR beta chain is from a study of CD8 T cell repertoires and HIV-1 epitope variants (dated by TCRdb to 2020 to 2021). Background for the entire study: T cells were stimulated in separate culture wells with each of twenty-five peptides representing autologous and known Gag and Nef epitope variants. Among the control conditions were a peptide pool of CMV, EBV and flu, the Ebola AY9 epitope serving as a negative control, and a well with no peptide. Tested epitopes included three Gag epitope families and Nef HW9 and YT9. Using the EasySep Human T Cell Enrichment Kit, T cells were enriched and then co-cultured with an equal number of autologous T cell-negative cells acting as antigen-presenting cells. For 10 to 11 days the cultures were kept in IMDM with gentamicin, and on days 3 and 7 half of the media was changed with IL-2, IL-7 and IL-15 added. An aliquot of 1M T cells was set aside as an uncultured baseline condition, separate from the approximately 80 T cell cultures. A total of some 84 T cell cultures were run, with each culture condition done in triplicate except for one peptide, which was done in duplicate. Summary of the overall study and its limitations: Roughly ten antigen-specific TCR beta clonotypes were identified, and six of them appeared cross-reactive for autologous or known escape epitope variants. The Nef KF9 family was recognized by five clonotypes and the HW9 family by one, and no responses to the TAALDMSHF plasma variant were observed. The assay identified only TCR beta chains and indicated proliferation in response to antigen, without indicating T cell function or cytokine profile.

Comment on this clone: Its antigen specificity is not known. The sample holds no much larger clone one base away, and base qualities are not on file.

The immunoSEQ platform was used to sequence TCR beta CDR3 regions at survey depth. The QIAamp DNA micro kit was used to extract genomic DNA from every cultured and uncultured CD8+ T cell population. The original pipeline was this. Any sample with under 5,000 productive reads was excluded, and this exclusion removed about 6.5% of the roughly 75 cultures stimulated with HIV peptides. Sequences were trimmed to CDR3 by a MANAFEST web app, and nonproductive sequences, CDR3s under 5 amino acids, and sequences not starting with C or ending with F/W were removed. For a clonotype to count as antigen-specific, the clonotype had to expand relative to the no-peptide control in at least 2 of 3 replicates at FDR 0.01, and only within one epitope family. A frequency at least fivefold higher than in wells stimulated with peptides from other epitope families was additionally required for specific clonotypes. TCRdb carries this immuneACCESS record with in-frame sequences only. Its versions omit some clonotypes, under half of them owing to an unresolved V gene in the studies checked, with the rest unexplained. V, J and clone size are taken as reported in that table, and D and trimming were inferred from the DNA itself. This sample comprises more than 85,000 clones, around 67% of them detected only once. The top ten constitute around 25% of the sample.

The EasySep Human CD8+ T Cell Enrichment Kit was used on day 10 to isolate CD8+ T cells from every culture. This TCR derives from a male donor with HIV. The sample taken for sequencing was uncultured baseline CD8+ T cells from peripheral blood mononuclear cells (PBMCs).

The CDR3 protein sequence reads: CASRGSETQYF. The nucleotide sequence is given as TGTGCCAGCAGGGGATCCGAGACCCAGTACTTC. The chain was built from TRBV2 and TRBJ2-5; confidence is insufficient to name the D gene. Based on the germline V gene, the CDR1 and CDR2 sequences are SNHLY and FYNNEI. From cysteine to phenylalanine, the CDR3 is 11 amino acids long. Only CDR3 DNA remains: 33 bases, in frame from the first base. V drops 6 bases and J drops 5 bases, leaving 7 bases in between. When the CDR3 is completed using the reference TRBV2 and TRBJ2-5 genes on either side, the full variable domain is EPEVTQTPSHQVTQMGQEVILRCVPISNHLYFYWYRQILGQKVEFLVSFYNNEISEKSEIFDDQFSVERPDGSNFTLKIRSTKLEDSAMYFCASRGSETQYFGPGTRLLVL.